This TCR beta chain was obtained from a study of T cells in Graves' hyperthyroidism and ophthalmopathy. TCR beta CDR3 regions were amplified from RNA transcripts. Carried out on the TCR CDR3, a first-round RT-PCR used the HTBI primer set. Via MiXCR, TCRdb re-called the multiplex PCR reads, giving one row per CDR3 protein. The data show about 380,000 distinct CDR3 sequences, roughly 18% seen once. Uncontrolled infection, other autoimmune disease, pregnancy and lactation each barred patients from inclusion. The sequenced sample consisted of blood. The receptor comes from a man aged 18 to 29 with Graves' ophthalmopathy.

The CDR3 sequence is CASSLPAGGVLNYGYTF. In DNA form, the CDR3 reads TGTGCCAGCAGCTTACCCGCCGGCGGGGTACTTAACTATGGCTACACCTTC. The V and J genes are TRBV13 and TRBJ1-2, with D unresolved. CDR1 is PRHDT and CDR2 is FYEKMQ in the germline V gene (reference sequence). The CDR3 sequence is 17 residues long. V was shortened by 2 bases and J by 1 base, with 17 bases between the two germline ends.